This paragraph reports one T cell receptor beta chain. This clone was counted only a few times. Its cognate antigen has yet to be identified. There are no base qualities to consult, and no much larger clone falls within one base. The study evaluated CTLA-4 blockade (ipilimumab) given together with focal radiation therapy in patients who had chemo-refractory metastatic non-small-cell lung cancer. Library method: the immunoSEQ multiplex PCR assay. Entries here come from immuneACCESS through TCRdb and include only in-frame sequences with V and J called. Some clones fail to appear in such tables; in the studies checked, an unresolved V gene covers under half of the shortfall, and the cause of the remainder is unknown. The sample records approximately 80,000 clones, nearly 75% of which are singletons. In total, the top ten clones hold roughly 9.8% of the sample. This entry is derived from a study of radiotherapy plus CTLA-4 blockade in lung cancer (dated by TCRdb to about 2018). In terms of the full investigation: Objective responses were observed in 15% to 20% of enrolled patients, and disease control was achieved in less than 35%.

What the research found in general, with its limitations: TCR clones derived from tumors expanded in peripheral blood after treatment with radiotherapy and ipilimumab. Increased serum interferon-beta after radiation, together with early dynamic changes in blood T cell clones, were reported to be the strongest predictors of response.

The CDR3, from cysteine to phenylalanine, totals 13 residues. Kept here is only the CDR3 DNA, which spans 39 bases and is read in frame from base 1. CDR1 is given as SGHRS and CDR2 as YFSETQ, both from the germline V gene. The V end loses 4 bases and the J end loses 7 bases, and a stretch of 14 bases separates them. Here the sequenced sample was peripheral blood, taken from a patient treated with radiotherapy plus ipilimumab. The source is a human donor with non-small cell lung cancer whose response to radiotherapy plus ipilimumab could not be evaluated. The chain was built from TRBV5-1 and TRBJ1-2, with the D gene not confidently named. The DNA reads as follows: TGCGCCAGCAGCAACCTGGACTCTCCTGGCTACACCTTC. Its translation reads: CASSNLDSPGYTF.